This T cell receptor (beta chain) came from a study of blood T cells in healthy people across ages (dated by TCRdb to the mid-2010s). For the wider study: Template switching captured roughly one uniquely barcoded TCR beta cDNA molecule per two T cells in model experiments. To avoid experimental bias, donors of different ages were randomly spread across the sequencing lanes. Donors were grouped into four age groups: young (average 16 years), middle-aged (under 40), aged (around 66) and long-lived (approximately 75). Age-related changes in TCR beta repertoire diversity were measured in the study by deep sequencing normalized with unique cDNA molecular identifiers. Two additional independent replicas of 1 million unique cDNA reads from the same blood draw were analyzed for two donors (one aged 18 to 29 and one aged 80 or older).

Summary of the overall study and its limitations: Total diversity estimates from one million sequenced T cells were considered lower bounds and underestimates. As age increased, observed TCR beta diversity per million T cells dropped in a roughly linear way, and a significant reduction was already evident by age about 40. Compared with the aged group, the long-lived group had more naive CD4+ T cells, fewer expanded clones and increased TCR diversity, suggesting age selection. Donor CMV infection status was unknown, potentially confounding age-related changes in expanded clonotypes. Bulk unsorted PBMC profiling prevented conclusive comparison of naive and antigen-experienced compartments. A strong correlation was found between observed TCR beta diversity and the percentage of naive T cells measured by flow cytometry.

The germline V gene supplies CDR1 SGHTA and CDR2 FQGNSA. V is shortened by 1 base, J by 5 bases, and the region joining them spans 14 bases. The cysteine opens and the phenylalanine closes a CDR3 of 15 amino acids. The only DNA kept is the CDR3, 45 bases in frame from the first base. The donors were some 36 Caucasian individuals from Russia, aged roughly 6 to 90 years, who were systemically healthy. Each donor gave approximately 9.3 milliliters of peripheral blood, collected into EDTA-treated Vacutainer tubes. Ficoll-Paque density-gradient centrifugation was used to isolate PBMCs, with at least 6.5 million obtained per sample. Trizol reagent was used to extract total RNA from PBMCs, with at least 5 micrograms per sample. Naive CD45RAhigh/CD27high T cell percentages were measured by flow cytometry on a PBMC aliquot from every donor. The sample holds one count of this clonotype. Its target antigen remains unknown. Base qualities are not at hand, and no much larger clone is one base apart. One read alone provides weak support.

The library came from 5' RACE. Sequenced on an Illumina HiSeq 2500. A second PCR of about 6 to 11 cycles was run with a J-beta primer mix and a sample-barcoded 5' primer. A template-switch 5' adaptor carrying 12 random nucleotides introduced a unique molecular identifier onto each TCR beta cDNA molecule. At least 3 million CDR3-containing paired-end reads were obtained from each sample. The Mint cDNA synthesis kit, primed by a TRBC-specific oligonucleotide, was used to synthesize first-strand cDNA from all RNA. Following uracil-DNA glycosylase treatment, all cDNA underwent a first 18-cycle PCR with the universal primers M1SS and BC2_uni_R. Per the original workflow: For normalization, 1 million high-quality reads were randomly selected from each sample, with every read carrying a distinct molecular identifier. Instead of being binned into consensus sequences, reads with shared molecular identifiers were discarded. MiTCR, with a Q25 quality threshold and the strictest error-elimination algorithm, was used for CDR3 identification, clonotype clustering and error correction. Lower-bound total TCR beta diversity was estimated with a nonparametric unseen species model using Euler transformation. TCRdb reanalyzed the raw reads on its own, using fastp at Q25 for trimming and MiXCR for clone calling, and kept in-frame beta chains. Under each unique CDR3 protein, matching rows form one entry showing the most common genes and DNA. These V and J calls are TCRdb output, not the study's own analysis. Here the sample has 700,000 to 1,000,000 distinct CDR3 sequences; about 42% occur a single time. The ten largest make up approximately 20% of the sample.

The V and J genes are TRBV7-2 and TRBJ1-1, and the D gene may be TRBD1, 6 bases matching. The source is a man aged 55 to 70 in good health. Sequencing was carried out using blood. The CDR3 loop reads CASSLDTGAGTEAFF. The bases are TGTGCCAGCAGCTTAGATACGGGGGCAGGGACTGAAGCTTTCTTT.